This is a list of T cell receptor beta chains from one sample in a study of blood T cell repertoires in COVID-19. The assay was immunoSEQ multiplex PCR, and TCRdb's table has in-frame clones only and misses some. Of about 160,000 clones in the sample, roughly 88% are singletons; the top ten hold less than 2.5%. The material sequenced was peripheral blood. The receptors originated from a man between 18 and 29 years old with acute or convalescent COVID-19. Both conserved end residues are part of each CDR3. The order of the fields is J gene, clone size, V gene, D gene, CDR3 DNA, CDR3 protein. The D gene is left open where the match is weak. For some rows the clone size is stated as once, few or many, or as a class when expanded; others skip it.

J gene: TRBJ2-1; clone size: -; V gene: TRBV30; D gene: TRBD1; CDR3 DNA: TGTGCCTGGAGGGACCTTACAGGGGTTGGGTCCTACAATGAGCAGTTCTTC; CDR3 protein: CAWRDLTGVGSYNEQFF
J gene: TRBJ1-3; clone size: -; V gene: TRBV14; D gene: -; CDR3 DNA: TGTGCCAGCAGCCCCCTCCCGGGACACGGTATATCCTCTGGAAACACCATATATTTT; CDR3 protein: CASSPLPGHGISSGNTIYF
J gene: TRBJ1-4; clone size: -; V gene: TRBV15; D gene: TRBD1; CDR3 DNA: TGTGCCACCAGCAGAGACGGGACAGGAAATGAAAAACTGTTTTTT; CDR3 protein: CATSRDGTGNEKLFF
J gene: TRBJ2-3; clone size: -; V gene: TRBV2; D gene: TRBD1; CDR3 DNA: TGTGCCACCGCGACCGACAGGGGGCGCACAGATACGCAGTATTTT; CDR3 protein: CATATDRGRTDTQYF
J gene: TRBJ2-3; clone size: once; V gene: TRBV12-3/TRBV12-4; D gene: -; CDR3 DNA: TGTGCCAGCACCCCCGGAGATACGCAGTATTTT; CDR3 protein: CASTPGDTQYF
J gene: TRBJ2-1; clone size: -; V gene: TRBV18; D gene: -; CDR3 DNA: TGTGCCAGCTCACCGAGCAGGGTTGTCAACAATGAGCAGTTCTTC; CDR3 protein: CASSPSRVVNNEQFF
J gene: TRBJ1-1; clone size: -; V gene: TRBV27; D gene: -; CDR3 DNA: TGTGCCAGCACCCAGGGAACTGAAGCTTTCTTT; CDR3 protein: CASTQGTEAFF
J gene: TRBJ2-2; clone size: -; V gene: TRBV18; D gene: -; CDR3 DNA: TGTGCCAGCTCACCTACGGACAGTAACACCGGGGAGCTGTTTTTT; CDR3 protein: CASSPTDSNTGELFF
J gene: TRBJ1-2; clone size: -; V gene: TRBV3-1/TRBV3-2; D gene: -; CDR3 DNA: TGTGCCAGCAGCCCTCCGACAGGCACCCCGAGGGGCTACACCTTC; CDR3 protein: CASSPPTGTPRGYTF
J gene: TRBJ1-1; clone size: once; V gene: TRBV6-1; D gene: TRBD1; CDR3 DNA: TGTGCCAGCAGTGAAGGGCAGGGGGTGAACACTGAAGCTTTCTTT; CDR3 protein: CASSEGQGVNTEAFF
J gene: TRBJ1-1; clone size: -; V gene: TRBV9; D gene: TRBD1; CDR3 DNA: TGTGCCAGCAGCGTTTCTGGGACAGGGGGCACTGAAGCTTTCTTT; CDR3 protein: CASSVSGTGGTEAFF
J gene: TRBJ1-2; clone size: once; V gene: TRBV12-3/TRBV12-4; D gene: -; CDR3 DNA: TGTGCCAGCAGTGTGGAGGGATTGGGCTACACCTTC; CDR3 protein: CASSVEGLGYTF
J gene: TRBJ2-4; clone size: once; V gene: TRBV27; D gene: -; CDR3 DNA: TGTGCCAGCAGCAACGGGGCGGGGACCAAAAACATTCAGTACTTC; CDR3 protein: CASSNGAGTKNIQYF
J gene: TRBJ2-1; clone size: -; V gene: TRBV7-2; D gene: -; CDR3 DNA: TGTGCCAGCAGCTTAGTCGGACAGGGAGGGAATGAGCAGTTCTTC; CDR3 protein: CASSLVGQGGNEQFF
J gene: TRBJ2-7; clone size: -; V gene: TRBV4-1; D gene: -; CDR3 DNA: TGCGCCAGCAGCCCCTCCCCTGGGGACACGTCCTACGAGCAGTACTTC; CDR3 protein: CASSPSPGDTSYEQYF
J gene: TRBJ1-4; clone size: -; V gene: TRBV25-1; D gene: -; CDR3 DNA: TGTGCCAGCAGTGAATATATAGGACAGAATGAAAAACTGTTTTTT; CDR3 protein: CASSEYIGQNEKLFF
J gene: TRBJ1-1; clone size: -; V gene: TRBV5-1; D gene: -; CDR3 DNA: TGCGCCAGCAGCCGTCTGACAGGTCCGAACACTGAAGCTTTCTTT; CDR3 protein: CASSRLTGPNTEAFF
J gene: TRBJ1-1; clone size: -; V gene: TRBV5-4; D gene: -; CDR3 DNA: TGTGCCAGCAGCTTGGATTCCGGGGGTACTGAAGCTTTCTTT; CDR3 protein: CASSLDSGGTEAFF
J gene: TRBJ1-3; clone size: few; V gene: TRBV3-1/TRBV3-2; D gene: -; CDR3 DNA: TGTGCCAGCAGCCAGGGGGGTTCCTCTGGAAACACCATATATTTT; CDR3 protein: CASSQGGSSGNTIYF
J gene: TRBJ1-3; clone size: -; V gene: TRBV5-1; D gene: TRBD1; CDR3 DNA: TGCGCCAGCAGCTTGGATCTGACAGGGTCTGGAAACACCATATATTTT; CDR3 protein: CASSLDLTGSGNTIYF
J gene: TRBJ1-1; clone size: -; V gene: TRBV4-2; D gene: TRBD1; CDR3 DNA: TGTGCCAGCAGCCAAGGGGACAGGGTAACTGAAGCTTTCTTT; CDR3 protein: CASSQGDRVTEAFF
J gene: TRBJ1-6; clone size: -; V gene: TRBV2; D gene: -; CDR3 DNA: TGTGCCAGCAGTGATCAGAATTCACCCCTCCACTTT; CDR3 protein: CASSDQNSPLHF
J gene: TRBJ2-1; clone size: -; V gene: TRBV7-9; D gene: -; CDR3 DNA: TGTGCCAGCAGCCGCGGTACGACAGGTCAGCAGTTCTTC; CDR3 protein: CASSRGTTGQQFF
J gene: TRBJ2-7; clone size: -; V gene: TRBV20-1; D gene: -; CDR3 DNA: TGCAGTGCTAGTGTCCCGGGAGTAGGTCGGGAGCAGTACTTC; CDR3 protein: CSASVPGVGREQYF
J gene: TRBJ2-7; clone size: -; V gene: TRBV5-5; D gene: TRBD2; CDR3 DNA: TGTGCCAGCAGCCGGGGACTAGCGGAGGGAAACGAGCAGTACTTC; CDR3 protein: CASSRGLAEGNEQYF
J gene: TRBJ1-4; clone size: -; V gene: TRBV5-4; D gene: TRBD1; CDR3 DNA: TGTGCCAGCAGTCCCTCGACAGGGGAAAATGAAAAACTGTTTTTT; CDR3 protein: CASSPSTGENEKLFF
J gene: TRBJ1-1; clone size: -; V gene: TRBV29-1; D gene: -; CDR3 DNA: TGCAGCGTTGAAGGGGAAGGGGACACTGAAGCTTTCTTT; CDR3 protein: CSVEGEGDTEAFF
J gene: TRBJ1-2; clone size: -; V gene: TRBV2; D gene: TRBD1; CDR3 DNA: TGTGCCAGCAGTATGGTGACAGGGGGCGCCTATGGCTACACCTTC; CDR3 protein: CASSMVTGGAYGYTF
J gene: TRBJ2-1; clone size: -; V gene: TRBV7-9; D gene: TRBD2; CDR3 DNA: TGTGCCAGCAGCTTCCCTAGCGGGACAGCATACAATGAGCAGTTCTTC; CDR3 protein: CASSFPSGTAYNEQFF
J gene: TRBJ1-5; clone size: -; V gene: TRBV9; D gene: -; CDR3 DNA: TGTGCCAGCAGTTTGGACTCGGGTTACAATCAGCCCCAGCATTTT; CDR3 protein: CASSLDSGYNQPQHF
J gene: TRBJ2-2; clone size: -; V gene: TRBV29-1; D gene: TRBD1; CDR3 DNA: TGCAGCGTTGAGGACAGGGAGGCGAACACCGGGGAGCTGTTTTTT; CDR3 protein: CSVEDREANTGELFF
J gene: TRBJ1-2; clone size: -; V gene: TRBV9; D gene: TRBD1; CDR3 DNA: TGTGCCAGCAGCGTAGGGACAGGGGGAAGTGGCTACACCTTC; CDR3 protein: CASSVGTGGSGYTF
J gene: TRBJ1-1; clone size: -; V gene: TRBV5-5; D gene: -; CDR3 DNA: TGTGCCAGCGGCCGGGGGGACCGAACCGAAGCTTTCTTT; CDR3 protein: CASGRGDRTEAFF
J gene: TRBJ1-2; clone size: -; V gene: TRBV9; D gene: -; CDR3 DNA: TGTGCCAGCAGCGCCAGCGGCCACCTTAACTATGGCTACACCTTC; CDR3 protein: CASSASGHLNYGYTF
J gene: TRBJ1-2; clone size: -; V gene: TRBV9; D gene: TRBD1; CDR3 DNA: TGTGCCAGCAGCGTAGCGGAAAGGGGGCTTCAGGGAGGCTACACCTTC; CDR3 protein: CASSVAERGLQGGYTF
J gene: TRBJ2-5; clone size: -; V gene: TRBV9; D gene: TRBD2; CDR3 DNA: TGTGCCAGCAGCCTCAGGGGAGGGCTAGCGGGGGAGGAGACCCAGTACTTC; CDR3 protein: CASSLRGGLAGEETQYF
J gene: TRBJ1-2; clone size: -; V gene: TRBV5-4; D gene: TRBD1; CDR3 DNA: TGTGCCAGCAGCTTGGGACAGGGGGCCTATGGCTACACCTTC; CDR3 protein: CASSLGQGAYGYTF
J gene: TRBJ2-7; clone size: -; V gene: TRBV19; D gene: -; CDR3 DNA: TGTGCCAGTAGTATAGCCGGACGGACTATGTTCCTCTACGAGCAGTACTTC; CDR3 protein: CASSIAGRTMFLYEQYF
J gene: TRBJ2-7; clone size: -; V gene: TRBV5-1; D gene: TRBD1; CDR3 DNA: TGCGCCAGCAACCGGGACAGGAGCGCCTACGAGCAGTACTTC; CDR3 protein: CASNRDRSAYEQYF
J gene: TRBJ1-6; clone size: -; V gene: TRBV7-6; D gene: TRBD1; CDR3 DNA: TGTGCCAGCAGCTTCGGGACAGGCAGCAATTCACCCCTCCACTTT; CDR3 protein: CASSFGTGSNSPLHF
J gene: TRBJ1-2; clone size: -; V gene: TRBV5-1; D gene: -; CDR3 DNA: TGCGCCAGCAGCTTCATGTATTCAGGCACCAACGCGCGGGCAGGCTACACCTTC; CDR3 protein: CASSFMYSGTNARAGYTF
J gene: TRBJ1-1; clone size: -; V gene: TRBV4-1; D gene: -; CDR3 DNA: TGCGCCAGCAGCCATCCCCTCCCCGGTGAAGCTTTCTTT; CDR3 protein: CASSHPLPGEAFF
J gene: TRBJ1-2; clone size: -; V gene: TRBV28; D gene: -; CDR3 DNA: TGTGCCAGCAGTTTAAGGGGCCAGGGGCAGCATGGCTACACCTTC; CDR3 protein: CASSLRGQGQHGYTF
J gene: TRBJ2-4; clone size: -; V gene: TRBV20-1; D gene: -; CDR3 DNA: TGCAGTGCTAGTCTCGCCGGGAAAGCCAAAAACATTCAGTACTTC; CDR3 protein: CSASLAGKAKNIQYF
J gene: TRBJ2-7; clone size: -; V gene: TRBV6-1; D gene: TRBD2; CDR3 DNA: TGTGCCAGCAGTGATGGGACTAGCGGGAGCCACGAGCAGTACTTC; CDR3 protein: CASSDGTSGSHEQYF
J gene: TRBJ2-7; clone size: -; V gene: TRBV19; D gene: -; CDR3 DNA: TGTGCCAGTAGTATAGTCGTGCAGGGTCCCTACGAGCAGTACTTC; CDR3 protein: CASSIVVQGPYEQYF
J gene: TRBJ2-1; clone size: -; V gene: TRBV3-1/TRBV3-2; D gene: TRBD2; CDR3 DNA: TGTGCCAGCAAGAATTTAGGGGGAACTAGCGGGAGGAACTCCTACAATGAGCAGTTCTTC; CDR3 protein: CASKNLGGTSGRNSYNEQFF
J gene: TRBJ1-1; clone size: -; V gene: TRBV19; D gene: -; CDR3 DNA: TGTGCCAGTACCCCCCGGGCAGGGGACACTGAAGCTTTCTTT; CDR3 protein: CASTPRAGDTEAFF
J gene: TRBJ1-6; clone size: -; V gene: TRBV11-2; D gene: -; CDR3 DNA: TGTGCCAGCAGCTTAGTGCAGGGTAATTCACCCCTCCACTTT; CDR3 protein: CASSLVQGNSPLHF
J gene: TRBJ1-2; clone size: -; V gene: TRBV19; D gene: -; CDR3 DNA: TGTGCCAGTAGTATAGCCGGTGGCTACACCTTC; CDR3 protein: CASSIAGGYTF
J gene: TRBJ1-3; clone size: -; V gene: TRBV5-6; D gene: -; CDR3 DNA: TGTGCCAGCAGCTCGAAATATGCGGGAGACACCATATATTTT; CDR3 protein: CASSSKYAGDTIYF
J gene: TRBJ2-7; clone size: -; V gene: TRBV12-3/TRBV12-4; D gene: -; CDR3 DNA: TGTGCCAGCAGTTTCGGGGGATACGAGCAGTACTTC; CDR3 protein: CASSFGGYEQYF